The 24 T cell receptor beta chains below were found in one sample sequenced in a study of cytomegalovirus exposure and HLA in healthy donors. A multiplex PCR was run with 60 Vbeta primers and 13 Jbeta primers. Only in-frame clones appear in the TCRdb table, and some are missing; sequencing was by immunoSEQ multiplex PCR. Of around 99,000 clones in the sample, 69% were seen once. The sequenced sample was PBMCs. The source is a woman between 65 and 79 years old in good health and CMV-seropositive.

This sequence joins TRBV5-1 and TRBJ1-4; 7 nucleotides agree with TRBD1. This CDR3 is 14 amino acids long. Trimming at V came to 0 bases and at J to 7 bases, leaving 3 bases not matched to a gene. Germline V gene data show CDR1 as SGHRS and CDR2 as YFSETQ. CDR3: CASSLGGTAEKLFF. As DNA, the CDR3 is TGCGCCAGCAGCTTGGGAGGGACAGCTGAAAAACTGTTTTTT.

The chain uses TRBV9 and TRBJ1-1; the D is unclear. The CDR3 totals 13 residues. The ends were cut back, 4 bases at V and 5 bases at J, with 12 bases in the middle. Germline CDR1 SGDLS, CDR2 YYNGEE. The CDR3 sequence: CASSSSPGTEAFF. The CDR3 DNA reads TGTGCCAGCAGCTCAAGCCCGGGGACTGAAGCTTTCTTT.

The V gene is TRBV10-2, the J gene TRBJ2-2; 7 bases agree with TRBD1. CDR3 length equals 13 residues. Losses at the gene ends were 6 bases for V and 2 bases for J; bases not matched to a gene: 0. In germline, CDR1 is WSHSY, CDR2 SAAADI. CDR3 DNA: TGCGCCAGCAGAGGGGGCAACACCGGGGAGCTGTTTTTT. Its protein product is CASRGGNTGELFF.

This chain uses TRBV7-9 with TRBJ1-1; 8 bases are a match to TRBD1. In germline, CDR1 is SEHNR, CDR2 FQNEAQ (reference sequence). The CDR3 covers 14 residues. After removal of 5 bases from V and 4 bases from J, the junction contained 6 bases not matched to a gene. The chain's CDR3 is CASSTRQGLTEAFF. The CDR3 region has the DNA TGTGCCAGCAGCACGAGACAGGGGCTCACTGAAGCTTTCTTT. Variable domain in full (rest from reference TRBV7-9 and TRBJ1-1): DTGVSQNPRHKITKRGQNVTFRCDPISEHNRLYWYRQTLGQGPEFLTYFQNEAQLEKSRLLSDRFSAERPKGSFSTLEIQRTEQGDSAMYLCASSTRQGLTEAFFGQGTRLTVV.

This clone was observed a few times. This chain connects TRBV6-1 to TRBJ1-2, with D perhaps matching TRBD1 (5 bases). Per germline, CDR1 MNHNS and CDR2 SASEGT. Trimming pared 8 bases from V and 8 bases from J, leaving 21 bases between. This CDR3 has 14 amino acids. CDR3 nucleotides: TGTGCCAGCGGGGAGGACACGGGCGGGGGAGGCTACACCTTC. Translation gives CASGEDTGGGGYTF.

The rearrangement links TRBV7-9 to TRBJ1-2; 7 bases map to TRBD1. J gave up 6 bases and V 1 base, and 2 bases lay outside the gene matches. Germline V gene sequence: CDR1 SEHNR, CDR2 FQNEAQ (reference sequence). The CDR3 is 13 residues long. CDR3 loop: CASSLEGGDGYTF. For the CDR3, the DNA is TGTGCCAGCAGCTTAGAAGGGGGCGATGGCTACACCTTC. Based on the CDR3 plus reference TRBV7-9 and TRBJ1-2, the full variable domain is DTGVSQNPRHKITKRGQNVTFRCDPISEHNRLYWYRQTLGQGPEFLTYFQNEAQLEKSRLLSDRFSAERPKGSFSTLEIQRTEQGDSAMYLCASSLEGGDGYTFGSGTRLTVV.

J is TRBJ2-3 and V is TRBV7-9, with no clear D. The V gene's germline CDR1 is SEHNR and CDR2 FQNEAQ (reference sequence). V was clipped by 2 bases and J by 7 bases, with 13 bases between them. This CDR3 has 14 amino acids. The CDR3 reads CASSLNPEPNTQYF. For the CDR3, the DNA is TGTGCCAGCAGCTTAAATCCGGAGCCCAATACGCAGTATTTT.

The chain employs TRBV27 and TRBJ2-1, with TRBD2 identical over 10 bases. Germline lookup yields CDR1 MNHEY and CDR2 SMNVEV (reference sequence). The junction had 5 bases not matched to a gene; V was cut back by 5 bases and J by 4 bases. The CDR3 contains 15 residues. The DNA for the CDR3 is TGTGCCAGCAGTCCGGGACTAGCGAGATACAATGAGCAGTTCTTC. It codes for CASSPGLARYNEQFF.

The table lists this clone with a few counts. The chain carries TRBV6-5 and TRBJ2-1; 7 bases are shared with TRBD2. V trimming: 2 bases; J trimming: 2 bases; junction bases outside the gene matches: 6. The CDR3 length is 16 residues. Germline V CDR1 and CDR2: MNHEY, SVGAGI. CDR3 sequence reads: CASSYHTSGAYNEQFF. Here the CDR3 DNA reads TGTGCCAGCAGTTACCACACGAGCGGGGCCTACAATGAGCAGTTCTTC.

This clone appeared once. The chain couples TRBV7-2 to TRBJ2-1; 8 positions match TRBD1. In germline, CDR1 is SGHTA, CDR2 FQGNSA. The CDR3 runs to 15 residues. V was pared by 6 bases and J by 7 bases, with 11 bases of the junction left unmatched. CDR3 sequence reads: CASSPDRGLRNEQFF. In nucleotides, the CDR3 is TGTGCCAGCAGTCCTGACAGGGGCCTGAGGAATGAGCAGTTCTTC.

The V and J genes are TRBV7-9 and TRBJ2-3, with D unclear. Per the germline V gene, CDR1 is SEHNR and CDR2 is FQNEAQ (reference sequence). This CDR3 comprises 14 residues. The V and J ends lost 1 base and 8 bases respectively, with 13 bases between them. This CDR3 reads CASSLEARSGTQYF. CDR3 nucleotides: TGTGCCAGCAGCTTAGAGGCGCGTTCGGGTACGCAGTATTTT.

The V gene is TRBV27, the J gene TRBJ2-5; 7 positions match TRBD2. J gave up 3 bases and V 2 bases, and 6 bases lay outside the gene matches. Per the germline V gene, CDR1 is MNHEY and CDR2 is SMNVEV (reference sequence). This CDR3 is 15 amino acids long. The CDR3 sequence is CASSLGRVVKETQYF. Written as DNA, the CDR3 is TGTGCCAGCAGTTTAGGGAGGGTAGTAAAAGAGACCCAGTACTTC.

This clone was seen only a few times. V and J are TRBV7-2 and TRBJ2-7; 7 positions agree with TRBD2. Germline V gene data show CDR1 as SGHTA and CDR2 as FQGNSA. V lost 5 bases and J lost 6; bases outside the gene matches: 4. This CDR3 region has 12 residues. The CDR3 sequence is CASSRPGGEQYF. In DNA, the CDR3 is TGTGCCAGCAGCCGCCCGGGGGGCGAGCAGTACTTC.

The rearrangement joins TRBV2 to TRBJ2-5, with 13 bases identical to TRBD2. In germline, CDR1 is SNHLY, CDR2 FYNNEI. The CDR3 has 15 amino acids. Trimming at V came to 6 bases and at J to 1 base, leaving 2 bases not matched to a gene. CDR3 sequence reads: CASSGLAGAQETQYF. In DNA, the CDR3 is TGTGCCAGCAGCGGACTAGCGGGAGCCCAAGAGACCCAGTACTTC.

The chain employs TRBV30 and TRBJ1-2; 9 nucleotides line up with TRBD1. V dropped 4 bases and J dropped 7; count of bases not matched to a gene: 16. Germline V CDR1 and CDR2: GTSNPN, SVGIG (reference sequence). The CDR3 loop spans 16 amino acids. CDR3 DNA: TGTGCCTGGATCCTGGGACAGGGTGTGGGAGGAGGTGGCTACACCTTC. Protein product: CAWILGQGVGGGGYTF.

This sequence joins TRBV5-1 and TRBJ1-2; tentative D call: TRBD1 (5 bases). V was clipped by 6 bases and J by 2 bases, with 20 bases between them. Germline V gives CDR1 SGHRS, CDR2 YFSETQ. CDR3 length: 16 amino acids. Written as DNA, the CDR3 is TGCGCCAGCAAAGTGGAGCAGGGCGTACAGAACTATGGCTACACCTTC. It codes for CASKVEQGVQNYGYTF.

This chain uses TRBV5-1 with TRBJ1-1; no clear D. The germline CDR1 and CDR2 sequences are SGHRS and YFSETQ. V lost 2 bases and J 5 bases, leaving 13 bases between the germline ends. This CDR3 is 14 amino acids long. CDR3 bases: TGCGCCAGCAGCTTAGAAGAGGGTTGGACTGAAGCTTTCTTT. Protein: CASSLEEGWTEAFF.

This clone was recorded a few times. This chain connects TRBV18 to TRBJ1-3, with D unresolved. CDR1 KGHSH and CDR2 LQKENI come from the germline V gene. CDR3 length equals 15 residues. V was clipped by 2 bases and J by 4 bases, with 12 bases between them. The CDR3 bases are TGTGCCAGCTCACCATATGCCAGCGGCGGAAACACCATATATTTT. It codes for CASSPYASGGNTIYF.

This clone has just a few counts. The chain couples TRBV29-1 to TRBJ2-7; TRBD2 agrees at 12 bases. The CDR3 totals 13 residues. Trimming at V came to 5 bases and at J to 2 bases, leaving 1 base not matched to a gene. Germline V gene sequence: CDR1 SQVTM, CDR2 ANQGSEA. Here the CDR3 DNA reads TGCAGCGTTAGGACTAGCGGGGCCTACGAGCAGTACTTC. Protein sequence: CSVRTSGAYEQYF.

A single count supports this clone. V and J are TRBV25-1 and TRBJ2-3, with a possible D match to TRBD1 (5 bases). Trimming removed 2 bases from V and 7 bases from J, with 7 bases in between. The CDR3 consists of 12 residues. Germline V gene sequence: CDR1 MGHDK, CDR2 SYGVNS. This CDR3 is CASSEDSYTQYF. The CDR3 DNA sequence: TGTGCCAGCAGTGAAGACAGTTATACGCAGTATTTT. The entire variable domain, with the rest obtained from reference TRBV25-1 and TRBJ2-3, is as follows: EADIYQTPRYLVIGTGKKITLECSQTMGHDKMYWYQQDPGMELHLIHYSYGVNSTEKGDLSSESTVSRIRTEHFPLTLESARPSHTSQYLCASSEDSYTQYFGPGTRLTVL.

The V and J genes are TRBV15 and TRBJ1-2, with D possibly matching TRBD1 (5 bases). V was clipped by 5 bases and J by 8 bases, with 18 bases between them. This CDR3 region has 14 residues. Germline lookup yields CDR1 LNHNV and CDR2 YYDKDF (reference sequence). CDR3 sequence reads: CATSGGWQGKGYTF. In DNA form, the CDR3 reads TGTGCCACCAGCGGAGGGTGGCAGGGAAAAGGCTACACCTTC.

This chain links TRBV7-9 with TRBJ2-2; 9 nucleotides align to TRBD2. The CDR3 loop spans 17 amino acids. From germline, CDR1 is SEHNR and CDR2 FQNEAQ (reference sequence). J gave up 1 base and V 4 bases, and 7 bases lay outside the gene matches. As DNA, the CDR3 is TGTGCCAGCAGCTCCACGCGGGGGGGATGGAACACCGGGGAGCTGTTTTTT. It encodes CASSSTRGGWNTGELFF.

The chain carries TRBV7-2 and TRBJ2-3; weak D call: TRBD2 (5 bases). This CDR3 is built from 16 residues. The V end was cut by 1 base, the J end by 5 bases, with 16 bases between. Per the germline V gene, CDR1 is SGHTA and CDR2 is FQGNSA. CDR3 DNA: TGTGCCAGCAGCTTAGGGCAGCAGAGGGTGGGAGATACGCAGTATTTT. Its protein is CASSLGQQRVGDTQYF.

The chain has TRBV19 and TRBJ1-1; D remains unclear. The CDR3 runs 13 residues. The V gene lost 4 bases and the J gene lost 0 bases, with 6 bases spanning the gap. Germline CDR1 is LNHDA and CDR2 is SQIVND (reference sequence). CDR3 nucleotides: TGTGCCAGTAGTACACAGATGAACACTGAAGCTTTCTTT. Its translation is CASSTQMNTEAFF.